The clone carrying this T cell receptor (beta chain) showed up just a few times. Its cognate antigen is unknown. This entry is derived from a study of CD8 T cells in ankylosing spondylitis. The CDR3 consists of 14 residues. J gave up 4 bases and V 1 base, and 4 bases lay outside the gene matches. Germline-derived CDR1 and CDR2 are DFQATT and SNEGSKA (reference sequence). Findings of the study overall: As reported, disease-linked clones showed significant enrichment in matched ankylosing spondylitis synovial fluid. Several highly homologous variants made up a TCR beta motif, and this motif appeared characteristic of ankylosing spondylitis blood.

TCRdb re-derived calls from the 5' RACE reads in MiXCR, one entry per CDR3 protein. The sample has around 890,000 distinct CDR3 sequences, roughly 12% seen once. Sequencing input: blood, either unsorted or a sorted T cell fraction (not recorded which). The V call is TRBV20-1, the J call TRBJ2-1, with 7 bases identical to TRBD1. The sequence was obtained from a male donor with ankylosing spondylitis. The CDR3, as DNA: TGCAGTGCTAGAGGGGGACAGAAATACAATGAGCAGTTCTTC. It specifies CSARGGQKYNEQFF.